Shown below are 29 T cell receptor beta chains from a single sample sequenced in a study of blood T cell repertoires in COVID-19. The data were produced by immunoSEQ multiplex PCR, yet TCRdb's version contains in-frame clones alone and is incomplete. The sample shows around 100,000 clones, about 90% of them seen only once. The specimen was peripheral blood. The receptors were gathered from a human donor in a cohort sampled during active COVID-19.

The gene calls are TRBV4-2 and TRBJ1-1; weak D call: TRBD1 (5 bases). The V and J ends lost 1 base and 4 bases respectively, with 16 bases between them. Germline values: CDR1 LGHNA, CDR2 YNFKEQ. The CDR3 has 16 amino acids. The CDR3 DNA is TGTGCCAGCAGCCAAGTAGGCGGGGGGACTGGCACTGAAGCTTTCTTT. As protein: CASSQVGGGTGTEAFF.

The gene calls are TRBV11-3 and TRBJ2-1; possibly TRBD2 for D (5 bases). Germline V gene lookup returns CDR1 SGHNT and CDR2 YENEEA. Trimming shortened V by 3 bases and J by 7 bases, and 10 bases separated the two germline ends. CDR3 length: 13 amino acids. CDR3 protein: CASSFGERNEQFF. CDR3 DNA: TGTGCCAGCAGCTTCGGGGAAAGGAATGAGCAGTTCTTC.

CDR3 in amino acids: CASEHGTPQTGELFF. CDR3 DNA: TGTGCCAGTGAGCATGGGACACCCCAAACCGGGGAGCTGTTTTTT. The gene calls are TRBV19 and TRBJ2-2; a weak D match, TRBD1 (6 bases). V was pared by 8 bases and J by 5 bases, with 18 bases between. Looked up from germline, CDR1 is LNHDA and CDR2 is SQIVND (reference sequence). The CDR3 has 15 amino acids.

J is TRBJ2-1 and V is TRBV19; perhaps TRBD2 as D (6 bases). CDR1 is LNHDA, CDR2 SQIVND, per germline (reference sequence). V lost 3 bases and J 4 bases, leaving 13 bases between the germline ends. This CDR3 comprises 15 residues. This CDR3 reads CASSIHSGPYNEQFF. The CDR3 DNA is TGTGCCAGTAGTATCCACAGCGGGCCATACAATGAGCAGTTCTTC.

The CDR3 region has the DNA TGCGCCAGCAGCATAAGCGGGAGCTCCTACGAGCAGTACTTC. Its protein is CASSISGSSYEQYF. This rearrangement joins TRBV10-1 to TRBJ2-7; 8 bases map to TRBD2. Trimming cost V 6 bases and J 0 bases; bases outside gene matches: 4. The CDR3 length is 14 residues. Germline lookup yields CDR1 WNHNN and CDR2 SYGVQD (reference sequence).

This chain connects TRBV7-9 to TRBJ2-5; 8 bases agree with TRBD2. The CDR3 consists of 17 residues. J gave up 3 bases and V 0 bases, and 9 bases lay outside the gene matches. Germline CDR1 is SEHNR and CDR2 is FQNEAQ (reference sequence). The CDR3 reads CASSLAAGPGGEETQYF. The CDR3 bases are TGTGCCAGCAGCTTAGCTGCAGGGCCGGGAGGGGAAGAGACCCAGTACTTC.

The V call is TRBV19, the J call TRBJ2-7, with TRBD2 matching 9 bases. The germline V gene has CDR1 LNHDA and CDR2 SQIVND (reference sequence). This CDR3 is 14 amino acids long. The V segment lost 6 bases and the J segment 6 bases; nucleotides outside the gene matches: 9. CDR3 DNA: TGTGCCAGTAGGGGGGCGGGAGGGCCCCGCGAGCAGTACTTC. Translation: CASRGAGGPREQYF.

This clone occurred once. V usage is TRBV7-9 and J usage is TRBJ2-7, with 10 bases that match TRBD1. V lost 2 bases to trimming and J lost 6 bases; unmatched junction nucleotides: 7. Germline V gene data show CDR1 as SEHNR and CDR2 as FQNEAQ (reference sequence). The CDR3 sequence is 15 residues long. CDR3 amino acids: CASSLRTGGFPEQYF. CDR3 DNA sequence: TGTGCCAGCAGCTTACGGACAGGGGGATTCCCCGAGCAGTACTTC. The full variable domain, rest sourced from reference TRBV7-9 and TRBJ2-7, is DTGVSQNPRHKITKRGQNVTFRCDPISEHNRLYWYRQTLGQGPEFLTYFQNEAQLEKSRLLSDRFSAERPKGSFSTLEIQRTEQGDSAMYLCASSLRTGGFPEQYFGPGTRLTVT.

The chain links TRBV11-1 to TRBJ1-3; D gene uncertain. The V gene lost 2 bases and the J gene lost 0 bases, with 8 bases spanning the gap. Germline V gene data show CDR1 as SGHAT and CDR2 as FQDESV (reference sequence). There are 15 residues in the CDR3. CDR3 in amino acids: CASSLIGLSGNTIYF. CDR3 in DNA: TGTGCCAGCAGCTTAATAGGACTCTCTGGAAACACCATATATTTT.

The J gene is TRBJ2-7, the V gene TRBV5-1; 8 bases match TRBD2. The germline gives CDR1 SGHRS, CDR2 YFSETQ. CDR3 length equals 15 residues. V lost 3 bases and J lost 1; bases outside the gene matches: 6. For the CDR3, the DNA is TGCGCCAGCAGCTCGGGGGGGAGCGGTTCCTACGAGCAGTACTTC. This translates into CASSSGGSGSYEQYF.

The chain carries TRBV20-1 and TRBJ2-5; D unresolved. The CDR3 sequence is 13 residues long. Between the trimmed V and J ends, which lost 3 bases and 7 bases, there was a span of 15 bases. Germline lookup yields CDR1 DFQATT and CDR2 SNEGSKA (reference sequence). CDR3 bases: TGCAGTGCTAGTGTTGCCAGTACCGCGACCCAGTACTTC. It codes for CSASVASTATQYF.

This clone was seen a single time. CDR3 sequence (DNA): TGCGCCAGCAGTACGTGGTGGACTAGCGGAAAAGAGACCCAGTACTTC. Its translation: CASSTWWTSGKETQYF. The rearrangement links TRBV10-1 to TRBJ2-5; 10 nucleotides match TRBD2. J lost 3 bases, V lost 5 bases, and 9 bases had no gene match. CDR3 length: 16 residues. Germline V gene sequence: CDR1 WNHNN, CDR2 SYGVQD (reference sequence).

This chain connects TRBV6-2 or TRBV6-3 to TRBJ2-2; TRBD2 matches 9 bases. In germline, CDR1 is MNHEY, CDR2 SVGEGT. CDR3 length: 18 residues. The junction had 16 bases not matched to a gene; V was cut back by 6 bases and J by 5 bases. The chain's CDR3 is CASSHSSGTSQPTGELFF. CDR3 DNA sequence: TGTGCCAGCAGCCACTCATCCGGGACTAGCCAACCGACCGGGGAGCTGTTTTTT.

CDR3 DNA: TGTGCCAGCAGCCAAGATCTGCCTAGCGGGCTCTACGAGCAGTACTTC. This encodes CASSQDLPSGLYEQYF. The genes are TRBV4-2 and TRBJ2-7, with TRBD2 identical over 8 bases. CDR1 and CDR2 from the germline V gene are LGHNA and YNFKEQ. After removal of 0 bases from V and 3 bases from J, the junction contained 7 bases not matched to a gene. The CDR3 is 16 residues long.

Only a few counts were recorded for this clone. This sequence joins TRBV7-2 and TRBJ1-5; D perhaps matches TRBD1 (5 bases). Germline assignment: CDR1 SGHTA and CDR2 FQGNSA. The germline V and J ends were trimmed by 0 bases and 0 bases, with 12 bases remaining between them. The CDR3 loop spans 17 amino acids. CDR3 in DNA: TGTGCCAGCAGCTTAGCGGGGAGGGGAATTAGCAATCAGCCCCAGCATTTT. The encoded protein is CASSLAGRGISNQPQHF.

The chain joins TRBV2 to TRBJ1-2, with a weak D call TRBD1 (6 bases). In germline, CDR1 is SNHLY, CDR2 FYNNEI. There are 12 residues in the CDR3. V gave up 6 bases and J gave up 10 bases, with 15 bases separating them. This CDR3 reads CASSLGHPIYTF. The CDR3 region has the DNA TGTGCCAGCAGCTTGGGACACCCCATCTACACCTTC.

The chain employs TRBV7-8 and TRBJ1-6; D ambiguous. Germline CDR1 and CDR2: SGHVS and FQNEAQ. The CDR3 sequence is 15 residues long. Trimming took 5 bases from V and 5 from J, leaving 13 bases between them. The CDR3 loop reads CASSPRRLHNSPLHF. In nucleotides, the CDR3 is TGTGCCAGCAGCCCCCGGCGGCTTCATAATTCACCCCTCCACTTT.

By share of the sample, this clone is medium-sized. This chain joins TRBV2 and TRBJ2-3; 10 bases match TRBD2. This CDR3 region has 14 residues. Trimming at V came to 3 bases and at J to 6 bases, leaving 3 bases not matched to a gene. Germline V gene lookup returns CDR1 SNHLY and CDR2 FYNNEI. Written as DNA, the CDR3 is TGTGCCAGCAGTGATAGCGGGAGGTGGGATACGCAGTATTTT. Residues: CASSDSGRWDTQYF.

This clone was recorded only once. The chain's CDR3 is CATNLAGINEQFF. CDR3 bases: TGTGCCACTAATCTAGCGGGAATAAATGAGCAGTTCTTC. The chain links TRBV10-3 to TRBJ2-1, with TRBD2 matching over 9 bases. Per germline, CDR1 ENHRY and CDR2 SYGVKD. J was trimmed by 7 bases and V by 10 bases; bases with no gene match: 8. The CDR3 sequence is 13 residues long.

In this sample, this clone turned up a few times. J is TRBJ1-1 and V is TRBV5-6; D is unresolved. The germline gives CDR1 SGHDT, CDR2 YYEEEE. V was cut by 1 base and J by 3 bases, with 7 bases left in between. This CDR3 is 13 amino acids long. CDR3 in amino acids: CASSLWQYTEAFF. The CDR3 DNA is TGTGCCAGCAGCTTGTGGCAGTACACTGAAGCTTTCTTT. The complete variable domain, with remaining parts taken from reference TRBV5-6 and TRBJ1-1, reads DAGVTQSPTHLIKTRGQQVTLRCSPKSGHDTVSWYQQALGQGPQFIFQYYEEEERQRGNFPDRFSGHQFPNYSSELNVNALLLGDSALYLCASSLWQYTEAFFGQGTRLTVV.

V usage is TRBV11-3 and J usage is TRBJ2-3; perhaps TRBD2 as D (7 bases). In germline, CDR1 is SGHNT, CDR2 YENEEA. CDR3 length: 17 amino acids. V lost 5 bases to trimming and J lost 4 bases, with 22 bases between them. The CDR3 region is CASSQVAGPGGPDTQYF. CDR3 coding DNA: TGTGCCAGCAGCCAAGTAGCGGGCCCGGGGGGCCCAGATACGCAGTATTTT.

CDR3 nucleotides: TGTGCCAGCAGCTTTGGGCTAGCGGGAACAGATACGCAGTATTTT. Translated: CASSFGLAGTDTQYF. This rearrangement joins TRBV5-5 to TRBJ2-3; TRBD2 aligns across 9 bases. V shed 2 bases and J 3 bases; nucleotides not matched to a gene: 4. CDR1 and CDR2 from the germline V gene are SGHKS and YYEKEE (reference sequence). This CDR3 comprises 15 residues.

The chain recombines TRBV27 with TRBJ2-7; 7 bases agree with TRBD1. CDR1 and CDR2 from the germline V gene are MNHEY and SMNVEV (reference sequence). The CDR3 contains 15 residues. V trimming: 2 bases; J trimming: 2 bases; junction bases outside the gene matches: 6. CDR3 protein: CASSLIGGPPYEQYF. The CDR3 DNA reads TGTGCCAGCAGTTTAATAGGGGGCCCCCCCTACGAGCAGTACTTC.

The J gene is TRBJ1-3, the V gene TRBV28; possibly TRBD1 for D (6 bases). With 3 bases removed from V and 0 bases from J, the gap between germline ends came to 12 bases. The CDR3 covers 16 residues. Germline V gives CDR1 MDHEN, CDR2 SYDVKM. CDR3 protein: CASSLTGLSSGNTIYF. The CDR3 DNA reads as TGTGCCAGCAGTTTGACAGGCCTAAGCTCTGGAAACACCATATATTTT. The full variable domain, in which reference TRBV28 and TRBJ1-3 provide the parts outside the CDR3, is DVKVTQSSRYLVKRTGEKVFLECVQDMDHENMFWYRQDPGLGLRLIYFSYDVKMKEKGDIPEGYSVSREKKERFSLILESASTNQTSMYLCASSLTGLSSGNTIYFGEGSWLTVV.

A word on this clone: At one boundary the junction diverges from the germline segment, which might be a read error. The chain has TRBV5-4 and TRBJ2-3; TRBD1 might be the D (6 bases). The CDR3 length is 16 residues. CDR1 is SGHNT and CDR2 is YYREEE in the germline V gene (reference sequence). The DNA for the CDR3 is TGTGCCAGCACCTTGCGATTAGGACAGAACACAGATACGCAGTATTTT. This translates into CASTLRLGQNTDTQYF.

The rearrangement links TRBV28 to TRBJ1-4, with D perhaps matching TRBD1 (6 bases). CDR1 is MDHEN and CDR2 is SYDVKM in the germline V gene. The length of the CDR3 is 15 residues. Trimming took 10 bases from V and 8 from J, leaving 23 bases between them. DNA of the CDR3: TGTGCCATCACAGGAGGGGGGGGAATCGGGGAAAAACTGTTTTTT. It codes for CAITGGGGIGEKLFF.

The chain recombines TRBV15 with TRBJ2-1; D might be TRBD1 (5 bases). CDR1 is LNHNV and CDR2 is YYDKDF in the germline V gene (reference sequence). V gave up 0 bases and J gave up 0 bases, with 12 bases separating them. The CDR3 is 17 residues long. DNA for the CDR3: TGTGCCACCAGCAGAGAATGGGGCAGCAGCTCCTACAATGAGCAGTTCTTC. Translated, it gives CATSREWGSSSYNEQFF.

This clone was seen just once. V is TRBV7-9 and J is TRBJ1-4; 8 nucleotides align to TRBD1. The germline CDR1 and CDR2 sequences are SEHNR and FQNEAQ (reference sequence). CDR3 length equals 16 residues. V gave up 2 bases and J gave up 7 bases; unmatched junction bases: 9. In DNA, the CDR3 is TGTGCCAGCAGCTTAACCTCCGGGACAGGAGGTGAAAAACTGTTTTTT. This sequence encodes CASSLTSGTGGEKLFF. Supplemented by reference TRBV7-9 and TRBJ1-4, the full variable domain reads DTGVSQNPRHKITKRGQNVTFRCDPISEHNRLYWYRQTLGQGPEFLTYFQNEAQLEKSRLLSDRFSAERPKGSFSTLEIQRTEQGDSAMYLCASSLTSGTGGEKLFFGSGTQLSVL.

The chain has TRBV7-9 and TRBJ2-3, with a weak D call TRBD2 (5 bases). CDR1 SEHNR and CDR2 FQNEAQ come from the germline V gene (reference sequence). The CDR3 sequence is 14 residues long. The V end was cut by 5 bases, the J end by 0 bases, with 9 bases between. In nucleotides, the CDR3 is TGTGCCAGCAGCGTAAGCGGAAGCACAGATACGCAGTATTTT. Encoded protein: CASSVSGSTDTQYF.